The present T cell receptor beta chain was sequenced within a study of naive and memory T cell subsets. General study results and limits: A few larger clonotypes appeared in naive repertoires, especially CD8, possibly memory cells re-expressing CD45RA.

Between the trimmed V and J ends, which lost 0 bases and 0 bases, there was a span of 12 bases. The CDR3 is 16 amino acids. In germline, CDR1 is LGHNA, CDR2 YSLEER. An equimolar mix of two oligonucleotides served as the beta constant-region primer for TRBC1 and TRBC2. Ligated cDNA was amplified by four rounds of PCR with nested alpha and beta constant-region primers and SP2. A single record per CDR3 protein comes from TCRdb applying MiXCR to the UMI-ligation and nested PCR reads. The sample consists of more than 120,000 distinct CDR3 sequences, 15% to 25% of them appearing once. This clonotype has only a few counts. Its antigen is undetermined. Overnight CMV lysate stimulation of fresh PBMCs defined donor CMV status by CD4+ IFNgamma. CD4 T cells were positively selected, then CD8 T cells from the CD4-negative fraction.

The source is a human donor in good health. Sequencing was done on a sample of naive CD8+ T cells from blood. The chain combines TRBV4-3 with TRBJ2-7, with D tentatively TRBD2 (5 bases). As DNA, the CDR3 is TGCGCCAGCAGCCAAGAGTTTACGGGATCCTCCTACGAGCAGTACTTC. Its protein is CASSQEFTGSSYEQYF.